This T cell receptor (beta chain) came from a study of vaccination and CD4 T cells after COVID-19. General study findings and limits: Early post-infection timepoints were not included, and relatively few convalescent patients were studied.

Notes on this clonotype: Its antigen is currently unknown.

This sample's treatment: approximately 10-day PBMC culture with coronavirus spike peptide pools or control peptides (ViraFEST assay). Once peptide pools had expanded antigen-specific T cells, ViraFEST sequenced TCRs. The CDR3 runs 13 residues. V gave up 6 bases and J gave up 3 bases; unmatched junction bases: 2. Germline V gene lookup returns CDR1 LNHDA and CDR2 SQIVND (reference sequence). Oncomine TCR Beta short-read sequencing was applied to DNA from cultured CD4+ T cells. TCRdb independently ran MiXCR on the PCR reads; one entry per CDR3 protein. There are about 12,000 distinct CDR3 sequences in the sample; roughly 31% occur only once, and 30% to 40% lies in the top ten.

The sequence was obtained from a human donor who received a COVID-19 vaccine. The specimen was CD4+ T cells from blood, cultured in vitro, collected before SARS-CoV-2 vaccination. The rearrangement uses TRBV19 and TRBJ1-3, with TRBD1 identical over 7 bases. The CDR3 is CASRGQSGNTIYF. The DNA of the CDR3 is TGTGCCAGTAGGGGACAGAGTGGAAACACCATATATTTT.